This T cell receptor beta chain was observed in a study of control samples from healthy donors and cancer patients. Sequenced by immunoSEQ multiplex PCR; TCRdb stores in-frame clones only, minus some. The data show fewer than 200,000 clones, with 90% to 95% seen just once and roughly 4.3% held by the top ten. This CDR3 contains 14 residues. Per germline, CDR1 MNHEY and CDR2 SVGAGI. V lost 6 bases to trimming and J lost 4 bases; unmatched junction nucleotides: 7. The receptor was derived from a woman between 55 and 75 years old in good health. The sample comprised blood. The chain is built from TRBV6-5 and TRBJ1-2, with 8 bases aligning to TRBD1. The CDR3 here is CASRAGQDRYGYTF. The CDR3 nucleotides are TGTGCCAGCAGGGCGGGACAGGACCGCTATGGCTACACCTTC.